Below are 22 T cell receptor beta chains sequenced from a single sample in a study of read filtering for tumor transcriptome and immune sequencing. The library was built from 400 ng RNA with molecular barcoded adaptors for alpha/delta and beta/gamma chains. One entry per CDR3 protein results from TCRdb running MiXCR on the reads. The sample has fewer than 25,000 distinct CDR3 sequences, around 20% seen once. Sequences were obtained from a population of CD138-negative cells sorted from bone marrow. Receptor source: a donor at least 40 years old with multiple myeloma.

For this clonotype: A far more abundant clone sits one base away, making this likely a read error. The chain recombines TRBV7-6 with TRBJ2-6; the D call may be TRBD1 or TRBD2 (5 bases each). The CDR3 has 19 residues. The germline CDR1 and CDR2 sequences are SGHVS and FNYEAQ. The CDR3 region is CASSLGRLGLTPGADVLTF. The DNA for the CDR3 is TGTGCCAGCAGCTTAGGGAGGCTGGGGCTGACCCCCGGGGCCGACGTCCTGACTTTC.

A few counts support this clonotype. This may arise from a read error, as a much more abundant clone is one base away. The rearrangement joins TRBV15 to TRBJ2-1, with 11 bases matching TRBD2. CDR1 is LNHNV and CDR2 is YYDKDF in the germline V gene (reference sequence). The CDR3 covers 16 residues. The CDR3 sequence: CAASRDRGLAENEQFF. CDR3 DNA: TGTGCCGCCAGCAGAGATAGGGGACTAGCGGAGAATGAGCAGTTCTTC.

This clonotype was seen many times. The rearrangement joins TRBV20-1 to TRBJ2-7; TRBD2 agrees at 7 bases. Trimming cost V 3 bases and J 2 bases; bases outside gene matches: 4. The CDR3 sequence is 13 residues long. CDR1 and CDR2 (germline): DFQATT, SNEGSKA (reference sequence). Written as DNA, the CDR3 is TGCAGTGCTAGTCGAGCGGGGACCTACGAGCAGTACTTC. Amino acid sequence: CSASRAGTYEQYF.

In the case of this clonotype: Mismatch with germline at one junction end may stem from a read error. The rearrangement links TRBV7-2 to TRBJ2-1; the match to TRBD2 covers 12 bases. CDR3 length equals 14 residues. CDR1 SGHTA and CDR2 FQGNSA come from the germline V gene. The CDR3 is CASSPSGRENERFF. DNA for the CDR3: TGTGCCAGCAGCCCTAGCGGGAGGGAGAATGAGCGGTTCTTC. The variable domain in full, with the rest retrieved from reference TRBV7-2 and TRBJ2-1, is GAGVSQSPSNKVTEKGKDVELRCDPISGHTALYWYRQSLGQGLEFLIYFQGNSAPDKSGLPSDRFSAERTGGSVSTLTIQRTQQEDSAVYLCASSPSGRENERFFGPGTRLTVL.

This clonotype was counted many times. The chain links TRBV27 to TRBJ2-7; 8 nucleotides match TRBD1. The V and J ends lost 5 bases and 2 bases, in that order; junction bases with no gene match: 8. The CDR3 length is 15 residues. From germline, CDR1 is MNHEY and CDR2 SMNVEV (reference sequence). The CDR3 here is CASSPAGQGAYEQYF. The CDR3 DNA follows: TGTGCCAGCAGTCCCGCCGGACAGGGTGCCTACGAGCAGTACTTC.

This clonotype showed up many times. The chain couples TRBV19 to TRBJ1-2; 8 positions match TRBD1. The junction had 6 bases not matched to a gene; V was cut back by 3 bases and J by 3 bases. Germline values: CDR1 LNHDA, CDR2 SQIVND (reference sequence). This CDR3 has 15 residues. The CDR3 DNA reads as TGTGCCAGTAGTATCTCTTCAGGGGGCGACTATGGCTACACCTTC. Protein sequence: CASSISSGGDYGYTF.

This clonotype showed up many times. V gene TRBV3-1 combines with J gene TRBJ1-1; D unclear. V was pared by 4 bases and J by 1 base, with 10 bases between. Germline lookup yields CDR1 LGHDT and CDR2 YNNKEL (reference sequence). This CDR3 has 14 residues. The DNA of the CDR3 is TGTGCCAGCAGCCCACAAGCTAAGAACACTGAAGCTTTCTTT. It encodes CASSPQAKNTEAFF.

In its sample, this clonotype was seen many times. The V and J genes are TRBV11-3 and TRBJ1-1, with D possibly being TRBD1 (5 bases). V shed 4 bases and J shed 0 bases, with 12 bases lying between them. In germline, CDR1 is SGHNT, CDR2 YENEEA. This CDR3 has 15 residues. For the CDR3, the DNA is TGTGCCAGCAGCTCGGGAGGGGCAATGAACACTGAAGCTTTCTTT. It specifies CASSSGGAMNTEAFF.

This clonotype has at least ten counts. The V gene is TRBV18, the J gene TRBJ1-1, with TRBD1 identical over 7 bases. V was pared by 3 bases and J by 1 base, with 8 bases of the junction left unmatched. Germline V gene data show CDR1 as KGHSH and CDR2 as LQKENI. This CDR3 comprises 16 residues. In DNA, the CDR3 is TGTGCCAGCTCACCGCAGGGGGGAACTAAGAACACTGAAGCTTTCTTT. Translating gives CASSPQGGTKNTEAFF.

There are many counts of this clonotype. The chain combines TRBV29-1 with TRBJ2-1, with 14 bases lining up with TRBD2. Unmatched junction bases numbered 7, after V lost 3 bases and J lost 9 bases. Germline CDR1 reads SQVTM; CDR2 reads ANQGSEA. The CDR3 is made up of 15 amino acids. CDR3 DNA sequence: TGCAGCGTTGAGCGGGGACTAGCGGGAGTTCCTGAGCAGTTCTTC. This gives the protein CSVERGLAGVPEQFF.

This clonotype was counted a few times. The chain joins TRBV15 to TRBJ1-4, with D possibly matching TRBD1 (6 bases). The V end lost 0 bases, the J end lost 1 base, and 6 bases lay between the germline ends. This CDR3 has 15 amino acids. Germline CDR1 LNHNV, CDR2 YYDKDF (reference sequence). CDR3 coding DNA: TGTGCCACCAGCAGAGACAGGGGAACTAATGAAAAACTGTTTTTT. Translating gives CATSRDRGTNEKLFF.

This clonotype ranks as medium-sized. This chain joins TRBV4-1 and TRBJ2-1; possibly TRBD2 for D (6 bases). This CDR3 is built from 15 residues. Germline CDR1 MGHRA, CDR2 YSYEKL. The ends were cut back, 1 base at V and 10 bases at J, with 17 bases in the middle. CDR3: CASSQGGGTEAEQFF. The CDR3 DNA reads TGCGCCAGCAGCCAAGGTGGCGGGACTGAGGCGGAGCAGTTCTTC.

This clonotype was detected ten times or more. The chain links TRBV7-8 to TRBJ2-5; D perhaps matches TRBD2 (7 bases). V shed 8 bases and J shed 0 bases, with 16 bases lying between them. Germline V gene data show CDR1 as SGHVS and CDR2 as FQNEAQ. The CDR3 totals 15 residues. The DNA of the CDR3 is TGTGCCAGCGGCCAGAGGGGGGGATACCAAGAGACCCAGTACTTC. This codes for CASGQRGGYQETQYF.

This clonotype was counted between two and nine times. The chain is built from TRBV29-1 and TRBJ2-1; 10 bases fit TRBD2. This CDR3 has 19 residues. The ends lost 8 bases at V and 0 bases at J; junction bases unmatched: 19. CDR1 and CDR2 from the germline V gene are SQVTM and ANQGSEA. This CDR3 reads CSCPPSSSGSGSSYNEQFF. The DNA of the CDR3 is TGCAGCTGTCCCCCCTCGTCTAGCGGGAGTGGGAGCTCCTACAATGAGCAGTTCTTC.

This clonotype was seen ten or more times. The gene calls are TRBV20-1 and TRBJ2-2; maybe TRBD1 (6 bases). Germline V gives CDR1 DFQATT, CDR2 SNEGSKA (reference sequence). The CDR3 is 15 residues long. Trimming pared 1 base from V and 4 bases from J, leaving 13 bases between. The CDR3, as DNA: TGCAGTGCTAGAGGTACAGGGAGATCCACCGGGGAGCTGTTTTTT. Residues: CSARGTGRSTGELFF.

In this sample, this clonotype turned up many times. The J gene is TRBJ2-1, the V gene TRBV6-1; TRBD2 matches 14 bases. CDR1 MNHNS and CDR2 SASEGT come from the germline V gene. The CDR3 length is 21 residues. The V segment lost 7 bases and the J segment 5 bases; nucleotides outside the gene matches: 22. In nucleotides, the CDR3 is TGTGCCAGCATCTGGGAGGGACTAGCGGGAGCAGTGGGGAAAAAAGACAATGAGCAGTTCTTC. Protein product: CASIWEGLAGAVGKKDNEQFF.

This clonotype was seen at least ten times. The chain couples TRBV29-1 to TRBJ1-2; 10 nucleotides align to TRBD1. The CDR3 totals 15 residues. V was pared by 2 bases and J by 3 bases, with 6 bases of the junction left unmatched. CDR1 and CDR2 from the germline V gene are SQVTM and ANQGSEA. The CDR3 bases are TGCAGCGTTGAACTCCGGGACAGGGGAGACTATGGCTACACCTTC. It translates to CSVELRDRGDYGYTF.

This clonotype has ten or more counts. V and J are TRBV4-1 and TRBJ2-2; D call uncertain. This CDR3 spans 14 amino acids. Germline V CDR1 and CDR2: MGHRA, YSYEKL. With 3 bases removed from V and 3 bases from J, the gap between germline ends came to 8 bases. The CDR3 region has the DNA TGCGCCAGCAGCCAGGGAAGAGACACCGGGGAGCTGTTTTTT. Encoded protein: CASSQGRDTGELFF.

In its sample, this clonotype was seen many times. J is TRBJ2-7 and V is TRBV7-3; 8 nucleotides line up with TRBD2. The CDR3 sequence is 15 residues long. Germline V gives CDR1 SGHTA, CDR2 FQGTGA. The J segment lost 1 base and the V segment lost 6 bases, leaving 8 bases of the junction unmatched. The CDR3 DNA is TGTGCCAGCAGGTCCGGGACTAGGATTTCCTACGAGCAGTACTTC. This encodes CASRSGTRISYEQYF.

The J gene is TRBJ2-5, the V gene TRBV9, with TRBD2 matching over 9 bases. The CDR3 consists of 13 residues. With 2 bases clipped from V and 8 bases from J, the junction kept 4 bases outside the gene matches. Germline V gene data show CDR1 as SGDLS and CDR2 as YYNGEE. The CDR3 is CASSVLAGRTQYF. The CDR3 DNA reads as TGTGCCAGCAGCGTCCTAGCGGGGCGAACCCAGTACTTC.

This clonotype was found many times. This chain links TRBV6-5 with TRBJ2-1; D gene unclear. V was pared by 4 bases and J by 1 base, with 11 bases between. The CDR3 loop spans 15 amino acids. CDR1 is MNHEY and CDR2 is SVGAGI in the germline V gene. The CDR3 protein is CASSSPADSYNEQFF. The DNA for the CDR3 is TGTGCCAGCAGTTCCCCCGCAGATTCCTACAATGAGCAGTTCTTC.

This clonotype was seen ten or more times. The J gene is TRBJ2-2, the V gene TRBV3-1; D perhaps matches TRBD2 (6 bases). The ends were cut back, 0 bases at V and 8 bases at J, with 16 bases in the middle. The V gene's germline CDR1 is LGHDT and CDR2 YNNKEL (reference sequence). The CDR3 extends over 16 amino acids. The CDR3 DNA reads as TGTGCCAGCAGCCAAGAACGGGAGAGGATCTTAGGGGAGCTGTTTTTT. The encoded protein is CASSQERERILGELFF. Based on the CDR3 plus reference TRBV3-1 and TRBJ2-2, the full variable domain is DTAVSQTPKYLVTQMGNDKSIKCEQNLGHDTMYWYKQDSKKFLKIMFSYNNKELIINETVPNRFSPKSPDKAHLNLHINSLELGDSAVYFCASSQERERILGELFFGEGSRLTVL.